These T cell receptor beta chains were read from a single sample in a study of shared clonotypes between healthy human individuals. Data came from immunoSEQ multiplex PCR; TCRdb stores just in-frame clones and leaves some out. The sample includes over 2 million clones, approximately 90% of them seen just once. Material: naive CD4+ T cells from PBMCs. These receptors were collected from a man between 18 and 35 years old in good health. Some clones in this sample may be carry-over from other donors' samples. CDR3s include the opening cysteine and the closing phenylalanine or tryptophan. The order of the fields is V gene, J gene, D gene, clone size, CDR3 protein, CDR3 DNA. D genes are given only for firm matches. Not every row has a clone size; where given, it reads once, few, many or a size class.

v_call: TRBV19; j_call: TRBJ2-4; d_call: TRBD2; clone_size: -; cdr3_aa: CASKGLAGHIQYF; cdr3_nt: TGTGCCAGTAAGGGACTAGCGGGGCACATTCAGTACTTC
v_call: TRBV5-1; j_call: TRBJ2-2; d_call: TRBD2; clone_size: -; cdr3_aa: CASSLGASGRRYTGELFF; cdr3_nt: TGCGCCAGCAGCTTGGGGGCTAGCGGGAGGAGGTACACCGGGGAGCTGTTTTTT
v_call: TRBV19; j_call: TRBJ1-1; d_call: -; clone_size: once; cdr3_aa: CASSIDFPSRRSNTEAFF; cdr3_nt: TGTGCCAGTAGTATAGATTTTCCTTCCCGGAGATCGAACACTGAAGCTTTCTTT
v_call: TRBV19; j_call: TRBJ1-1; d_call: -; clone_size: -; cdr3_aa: CASSIEFTGQRNTEAFF; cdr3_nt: TGTGCCAGTAGTATAGAGTTCACGGGACAAAGGAACACTGAAGCTTTCTTT
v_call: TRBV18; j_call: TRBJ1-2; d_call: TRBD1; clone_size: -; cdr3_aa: CASSQGQGDGYTF; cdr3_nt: TGTGCCAGCTCTCAGGGACAGGGGGATGGCTACACCTTC
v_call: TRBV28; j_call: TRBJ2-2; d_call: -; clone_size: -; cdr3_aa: CASSLLTIGTDTGELFF; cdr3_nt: TGTGCCAGCAGTTTACTGACTATTGGGACTGACACCGGGGAGCTGTTTTTT
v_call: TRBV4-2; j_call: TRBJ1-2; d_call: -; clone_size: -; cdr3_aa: CASSPLGDRQDEDGYTF; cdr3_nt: TGTGCCAGCAGCCCCCTGGGGGATAGGCAGGACGAGGATGGCTACACCTTC
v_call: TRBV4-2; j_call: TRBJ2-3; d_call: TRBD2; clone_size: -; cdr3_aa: CASTKESSGSTDTQYF; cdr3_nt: TGTGCCAGCACCAAGGAGAGTAGCGGGAGCACAGATACGCAGTATTTT
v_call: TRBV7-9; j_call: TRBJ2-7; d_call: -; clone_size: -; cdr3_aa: CASSFTGLRYEQYF; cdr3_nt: TGTGCCAGCAGCTTTACAGGCCTCCGATACGAGCAGTACTTC
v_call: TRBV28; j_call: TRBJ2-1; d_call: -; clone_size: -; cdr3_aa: CASSRNSLVGEQFF; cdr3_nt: TGTGCCAGCAGTCGCAACTCACTAGTGGGTGAGCAGTTCTTC
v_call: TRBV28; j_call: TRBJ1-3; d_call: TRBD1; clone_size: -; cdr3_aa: CASSSPGQLSGNTIYF; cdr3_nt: TGTGCCAGCAGTTCGCCGGGACAGCTCTCTGGAAACACCATATATTTT
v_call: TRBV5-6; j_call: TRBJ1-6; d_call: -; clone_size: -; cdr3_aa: CASSLRDGNSPLHF; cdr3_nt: TGTGCCAGCAGCCTCCGGGACGGTAATTCACCCCTCCACTTT
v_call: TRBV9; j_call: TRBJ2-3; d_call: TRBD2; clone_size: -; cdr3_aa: CASSVYGGRAADTQYF; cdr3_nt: TGTGCCAGCAGCGTGTACGGCGGGAGGGCCGCAGATACGCAGTATTTT
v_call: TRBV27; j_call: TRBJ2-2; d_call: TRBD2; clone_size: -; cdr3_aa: CASSLRGLAGGGTGELFF; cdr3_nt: TGTGCCAGCAGTTTAAGGGGACTAGCGGGAGGAGGAACCGGGGAGCTGTTTTTT
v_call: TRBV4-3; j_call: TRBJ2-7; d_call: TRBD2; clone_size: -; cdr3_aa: CASSQVPSGFYEQYF; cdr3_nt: TGCGCCAGCAGCCAAGTCCCTAGCGGGTTCTACGAGCAGTACTTC
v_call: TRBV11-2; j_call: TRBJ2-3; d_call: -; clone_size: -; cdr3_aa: CASSLDNRADTQYF; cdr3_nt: TGTGCCAGCAGCTTGGACAACAGGGCAGATACGCAGTATTTT
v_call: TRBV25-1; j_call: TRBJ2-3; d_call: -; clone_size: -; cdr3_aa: CASSEWAASTDTQYF; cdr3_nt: TGTGCCAGCAGTGAATGGGCTGCTAGCACAGATACGCAGTATTTT
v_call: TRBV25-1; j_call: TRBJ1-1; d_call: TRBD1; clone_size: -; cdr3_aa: CASSVNRGRGAEAFF; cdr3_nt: TGTGCCAGCAGTGTGAACAGGGGGCGAGGCGCTGAAGCTTTCTTT
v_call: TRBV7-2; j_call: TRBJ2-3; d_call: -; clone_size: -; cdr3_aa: CASSLLAGSGTQYF; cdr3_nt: TGTGCCAGCAGCTTATTAGCCGGGAGTGGTACGCAGTATTTT
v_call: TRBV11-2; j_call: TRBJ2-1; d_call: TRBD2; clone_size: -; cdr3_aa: CASSRTRGLAERNEQFF; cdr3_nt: TGTGCCAGCAGCCGGACCCGCGGGCTAGCGGAGAGGAATGAGCAGTTCTTC
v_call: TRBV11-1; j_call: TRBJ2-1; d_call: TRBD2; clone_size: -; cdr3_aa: CASSPGLAGYNEQFF; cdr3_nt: TGTGCCAGCAGCCCAGGACTAGCGGGGTACAATGAGCAGTTCTTC
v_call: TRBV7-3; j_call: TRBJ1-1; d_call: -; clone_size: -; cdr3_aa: CASSLRPLAGSNTEAFF; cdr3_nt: TGTGCCAGCAGCTTAAGGCCCCTCGCAGGGTCCAACACTGAAGCTTTCTTT
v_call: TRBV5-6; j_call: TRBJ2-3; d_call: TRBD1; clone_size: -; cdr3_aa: CASSATGVADTQYF; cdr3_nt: TGTGCCAGCAGCGCGACAGGGGTGGCAGATACGCAGTATTTT
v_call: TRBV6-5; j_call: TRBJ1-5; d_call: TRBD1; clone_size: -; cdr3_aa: CASSPTGASQPQHF; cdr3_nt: TGTGCCAGCAGTCCGACAGGGGCCTCTCAGCCCCAGCATTTT
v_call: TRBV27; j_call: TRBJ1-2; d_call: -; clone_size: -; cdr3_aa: CASSFFPRTGSLNYGYTF; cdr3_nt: TGTGCCAGCAGTTTCTTTCCCCGTACAGGCTCCCTTAACTATGGCTACACCTTC
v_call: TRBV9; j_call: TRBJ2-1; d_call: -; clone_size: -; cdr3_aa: CASSVDPPGLTEQFF; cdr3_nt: TGTGCCAGCAGCGTAGATCCCCCAGGACTAACTGAGCAGTTCTTC
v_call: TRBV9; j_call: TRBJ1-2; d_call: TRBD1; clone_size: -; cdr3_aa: CASERGQGNYGYTF; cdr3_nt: TGTGCCAGCGAAAGGGGACAGGGCAACTATGGCTACACCTTC
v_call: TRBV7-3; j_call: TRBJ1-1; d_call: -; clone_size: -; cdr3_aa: CASSPGPRDTEAFF; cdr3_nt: TGTGCCAGCAGCCCGGGGCCCCGGGACACTGAAGCTTTCTTT
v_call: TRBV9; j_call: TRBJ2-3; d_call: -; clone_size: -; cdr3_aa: CASSVEPPGEGPDTQYF; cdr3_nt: TGTGCCAGCAGCGTAGAACCCCCAGGGGAGGGCCCAGATACGCAGTATTTT